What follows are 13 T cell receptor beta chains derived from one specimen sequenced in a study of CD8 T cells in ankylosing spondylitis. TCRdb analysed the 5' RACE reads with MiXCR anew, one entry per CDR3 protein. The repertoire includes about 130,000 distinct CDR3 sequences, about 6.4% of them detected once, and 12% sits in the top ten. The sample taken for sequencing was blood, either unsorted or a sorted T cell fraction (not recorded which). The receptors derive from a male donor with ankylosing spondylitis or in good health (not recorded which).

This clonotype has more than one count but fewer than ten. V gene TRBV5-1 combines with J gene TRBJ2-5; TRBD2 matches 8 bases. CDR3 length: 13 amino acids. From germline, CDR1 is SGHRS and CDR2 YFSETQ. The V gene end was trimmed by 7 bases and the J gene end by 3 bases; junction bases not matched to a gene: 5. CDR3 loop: CASGFGGEETQYF. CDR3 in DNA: TGCGCCAGCGGTTTCGGGGGGGAAGAGACCCAGTACTTC.

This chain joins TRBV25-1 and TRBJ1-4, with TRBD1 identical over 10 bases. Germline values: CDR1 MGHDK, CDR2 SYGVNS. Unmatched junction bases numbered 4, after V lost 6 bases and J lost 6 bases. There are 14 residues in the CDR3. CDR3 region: CASRKDRGHEKLFF. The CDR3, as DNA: TGTGCCAGCAGAAAAGACAGGGGGCATGAAAAACTGTTTTTT.

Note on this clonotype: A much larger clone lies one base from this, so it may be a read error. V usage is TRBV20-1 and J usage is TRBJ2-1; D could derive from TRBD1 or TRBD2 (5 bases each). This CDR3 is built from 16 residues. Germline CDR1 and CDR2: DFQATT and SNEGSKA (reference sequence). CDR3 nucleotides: TGCTGTGCTAGAGATCGGGACGCCGGCACCTACAATGAGCAGTTCTTC. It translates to CCARDRDAGTYNEQFF.

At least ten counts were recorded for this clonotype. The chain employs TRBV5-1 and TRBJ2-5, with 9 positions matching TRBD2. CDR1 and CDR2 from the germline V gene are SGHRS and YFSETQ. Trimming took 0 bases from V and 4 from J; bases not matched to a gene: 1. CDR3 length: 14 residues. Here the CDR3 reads CASSLVSGGETQYF. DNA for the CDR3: TGCGCCAGCAGCTTGGTTAGCGGGGGAGAGACCCAGTACTTC. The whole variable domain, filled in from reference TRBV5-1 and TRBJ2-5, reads KAGVTQTPRYLIKTRGQQVTLSCSPISGHRSVSWYQQTPGQGLQFLFEYFSETQRNKGNFPGRFSGRQFSNSRSEMNVSTLELGDSALYLCASSLVSGGETQYFGPGTRLLVL.

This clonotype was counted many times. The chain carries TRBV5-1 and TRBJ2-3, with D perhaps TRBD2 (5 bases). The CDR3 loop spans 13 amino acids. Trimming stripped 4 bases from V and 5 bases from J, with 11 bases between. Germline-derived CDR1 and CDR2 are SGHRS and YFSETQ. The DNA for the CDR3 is TGCGCCAGCAGCCCACGACGGGGAGATACGCAGTATTTT. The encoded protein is CASSPRRGDTQYF.

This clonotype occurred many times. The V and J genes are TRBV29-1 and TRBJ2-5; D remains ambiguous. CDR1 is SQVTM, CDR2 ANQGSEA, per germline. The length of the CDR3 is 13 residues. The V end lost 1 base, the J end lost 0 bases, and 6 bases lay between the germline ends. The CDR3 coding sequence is TGCAGCGTTGAAGTTGACAACCAAGAGACCCAGTACTTC. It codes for CSVEVDNQETQYF.

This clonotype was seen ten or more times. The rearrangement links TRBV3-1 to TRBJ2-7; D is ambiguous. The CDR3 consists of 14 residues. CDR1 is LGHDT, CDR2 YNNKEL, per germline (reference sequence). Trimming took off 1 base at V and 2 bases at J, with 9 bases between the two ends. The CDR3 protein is CASSQGTVTYEQYF. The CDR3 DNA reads TGTGCCAGCAGCCAAGGGACGGTTACCTACGAGCAGTACTTC.

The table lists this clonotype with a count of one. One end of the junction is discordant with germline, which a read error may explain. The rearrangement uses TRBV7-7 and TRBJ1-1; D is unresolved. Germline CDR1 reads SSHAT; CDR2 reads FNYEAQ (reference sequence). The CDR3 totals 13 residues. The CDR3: CASSPDLSTEAFF. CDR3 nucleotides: TGTGCTAGCAGCCCCGACCTGAGCACTGAAGCTTTCTTT.

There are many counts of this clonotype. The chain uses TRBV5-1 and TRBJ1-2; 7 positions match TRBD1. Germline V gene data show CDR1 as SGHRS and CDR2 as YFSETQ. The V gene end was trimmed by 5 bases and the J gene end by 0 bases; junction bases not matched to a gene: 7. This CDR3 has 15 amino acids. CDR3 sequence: CASRRDRTSNYGYTF. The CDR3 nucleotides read TGCGCCAGCAGGAGGGACAGAACTTCTAACTATGGCTACACCTTC.

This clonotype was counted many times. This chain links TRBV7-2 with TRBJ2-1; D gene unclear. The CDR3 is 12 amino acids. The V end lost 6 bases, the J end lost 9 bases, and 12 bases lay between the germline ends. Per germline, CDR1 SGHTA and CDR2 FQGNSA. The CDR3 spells CASSHPRREQFF. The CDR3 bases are TGTGCCAGCAGTCATCCTAGACGTGAGCAGTTCTTC. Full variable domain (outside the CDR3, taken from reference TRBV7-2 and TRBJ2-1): GAGVSQSPSNKVTEKGKDVELRCDPISGHTALYWYRQSLGQGLEFLIYFQGNSAPDKSGLPSDRFSAERTGGSVSTLTIQRTQQEDSAVYLCASSHPRREQFFGPGTRLTVL.

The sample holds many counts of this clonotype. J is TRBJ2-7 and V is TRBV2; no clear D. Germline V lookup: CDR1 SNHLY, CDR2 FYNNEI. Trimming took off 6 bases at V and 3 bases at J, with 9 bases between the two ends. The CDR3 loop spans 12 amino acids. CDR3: CASSALDYEQYF. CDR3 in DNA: TGTGCCAGCAGCGCCCTAGACTACGAGCAGTACTTC.

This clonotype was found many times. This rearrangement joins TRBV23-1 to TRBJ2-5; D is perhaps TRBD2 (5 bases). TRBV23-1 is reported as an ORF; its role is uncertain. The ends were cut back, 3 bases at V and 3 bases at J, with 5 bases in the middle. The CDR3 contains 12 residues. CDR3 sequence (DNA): TGCGCCAGCAGTCAGCGGGAAGAGACCCAGTACTTC. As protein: CASSQREETQYF.

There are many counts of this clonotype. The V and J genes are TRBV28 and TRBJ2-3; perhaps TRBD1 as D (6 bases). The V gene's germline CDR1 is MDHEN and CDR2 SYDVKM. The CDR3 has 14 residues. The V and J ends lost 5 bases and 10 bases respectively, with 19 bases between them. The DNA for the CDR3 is TGTGCCAGCAGTCTCGGGACACCCCTCAACTCGCAGTATTTT. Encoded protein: CASSLGTPLNSQYF.